These 27 T cell receptor beta chains were all obtained from the same sample, sequenced in a study of T-cell memory formation after mild COVID-19. A single record per CDR3 protein comes from TCRdb applying MiXCR to the 5' RACE reads. The profile shows about 320,000 distinct CDR3 sequences, roughly an eighth of them singletons. The sample taken for sequencing was PBMCs or a T cell subset sorted from them (not recorded which). These receptors originate from a man younger than 35 who had mild COVID-19 (a few samples of this study predate the infection). Cell type and time point are not known.

This clonotype has a handful of counts. This chain connects TRBV9 to TRBJ1-5, with TRBD1 as a possible D gene (5 bases). There are 15 residues in the CDR3. The germline CDR1 and CDR2 sequences are SGDLS and YYNGEE. The V gene lost 0 bases and the J gene lost 3 bases, with 10 bases spanning the gap. The CDR3 sequence is CASSVGQGDNQPQHF. CDR3 bases: TGTGCCAGCAGCGTAGGGCAGGGTGACAATCAGCCCCAGCATTTT.

This clonotype was seen more than once but under ten times. J is TRBJ2-1 and V is TRBV7-8; D may correspond to TRBD1 or TRBD2 (5 bases each). The CDR3 is 16 amino acids. The V and J ends lost 2 bases and 10 bases respectively, with 21 bases between them. The V gene's germline CDR1 is SGHVS and CDR2 FQNEAQ. The CDR3 DNA is TGTGCCAGCAGCTTATACTCAAGGGCAGGGAGAGACGAGCAGTTCTTC. It encodes CASSLYSRAGRDEQFF.

The table lists this clonotype with a few counts. This chain links TRBV4-3 with TRBJ2-2; 7 positions agree with TRBD2. The trim removed 3 bases at V and 0 bases at J, leaving 1 base unmatched. CDR3 length: 15 residues. CDR1 and CDR2 from the germline V gene are LGHNA and YSLEER. For the CDR3, the DNA is TGCGCCAGCAGCCACGGACTAGCGAACACCGGGGAGCTGTTTTTT. Protein: CASSHGLANTGELFF.

The rearrangement links TRBV4-1 to TRBJ2-6; TRBD1 might be the D (6 bases). In germline, CDR1 is MGHRA, CDR2 YSYEKL. The V end was cut by 3 bases, the J end by 2 bases, with 14 bases between. This CDR3 has 17 amino acids. The CDR3 here is CASSQVLGAAGANVLTF. In nucleotides, the CDR3 is TGCGCCAGCAGCCAGGTCCTGGGGGCAGCTGGGGCCAACGTCCTGACTTTC.

This clonotype has just a few counts. The chain employs TRBV6-5 and TRBJ1-5; 7 nucleotides agree with TRBD1. Germline-derived CDR1 and CDR2 are MNHEY and SVGAGI. V lost 5 bases to trimming and J lost 2 bases; unmatched junction nucleotides: 6. The CDR3 is 15 residues long. The CDR3: CASSQQGRGNQPQHF. The CDR3 coding sequence is TGTGCCAGCAGTCAACAGGGGAGGGGCAATCAGCCCCAGCATTTT.

This chain uses TRBV4-1 with TRBJ1-5; D uncertain. V lost 4 bases to trimming and J lost 2 bases, with 12 bases between them. The germline V gene has CDR1 MGHRA and CDR2 YSYEKL. The CDR3 has 15 amino acids. CDR3 DNA: TGCGCCAGCAGCCTAGACGGGAGGGGCAATCAGCCCCAGCATTTT. Protein: CASSLDGRGNQPQHF.

This clonotype was recorded a few times. The chain has TRBV5-6 and TRBJ2-3, with 7 bases aligning to TRBD2. The CDR3 is 14 residues long. Germline assignment: CDR1 SGHDT and CDR2 YYEEEE. The ends lost 4 bases at V and 9 bases at J; junction bases unmatched: 11. CDR3 region: CASSDPPLAETQYF. CDR3 in DNA: TGTGCCAGCAGCGATCCCCCGCTAGCGGAGACGCAGTATTTT.

The table lists this clonotype with a few counts. The chain is built from TRBV4-2 and TRBJ2-7, with D unclear. CDR1 LGHNA and CDR2 YNFKEQ come from the germline V gene. V was cut by 2 bases and J by 0 bases, with 2 bases left in between. The CDR3 spans 12 residues. In DNA, the CDR3 is TGTGCCAGCAGCCAATCCTCCTACGAGCAGTACTTC. It yields the protein CASSQSSYEQYF.

In this sample, this clonotype turned up many times. V and J are TRBV5-1 and TRBJ2-1; TRBD1 might be the D (6 bases). Germline-derived CDR1 and CDR2 are SGHRS and YFSETQ. The CDR3 is 13 residues long. V lost 6 bases to trimming and J lost 6 bases, with 13 bases between them. DNA of the CDR3: TGCGCCAGCACCACAGGGTTCTCCAATGAGCAGTTCTTC. This sequence encodes CASTTGFSNEQFF.

This clonotype turned up a few times. This chain joins TRBV6-6 and TRBJ2-3; 7 positions match TRBD2. V was clipped by 2 bases and J by 5 bases; unmatched bases: 1. The CDR3 length is 13 residues. Germline values: CDR1 MNHNY, CDR2 SVGAGI (reference sequence). The CDR3 spells CASSYGRGDTQYF. CDR3 bases: TGTGCCAGCAGTTACGGGAGGGGAGATACGCAGTATTTT.

The V and J genes are TRBV5-5 and TRBJ2-1; D assignment may be TRBD1 or TRBD2 (5 bases each). The CDR3 has 14 amino acids. V dropped 5 bases and J dropped 6 bases, with 15 bases sitting between them. Per germline, CDR1 SGHKS and CDR2 YYEKEE (reference sequence). The CDR3 DNA follows: TGTGCCAGCAGAGACCGGGACCTCCTCAATGAGCAGTTCTTC. It yields the protein CASRDRDLLNEQFF.

The sample holds a few counts of this clonotype. This chain uses TRBV27 with TRBJ1-6; D gene unclear. Looked up from germline, CDR1 is MNHEY and CDR2 is SMNVEV (reference sequence). There are 13 residues in the CDR3. The V end was cut by 3 bases, the J end by 10 bases, with 10 bases between. The CDR3 loop is CASSFESASPLHF. CDR3 nucleotides: TGTGCCAGCAGTTTCGAGTCTGCGTCACCCCTCCACTTT.

The chain has TRBV20-1 and TRBJ1-4; no clear D. V gave up 8 bases and J gave up 3 bases, with 22 bases separating them. Germline loops: CDR1 DFQATT, CDR2 SNEGSKA (reference sequence). This CDR3 is 16 amino acids long. The CDR3 DNA reads as TGCAGTCCATGGGTGGTTGAGACATCTGCTAATGAAAAACTGTTTTTT. This gives the protein CSPWVVETSANEKLFF.

The rearrangement joins TRBV7-9 to TRBJ1-1; unclear D gene. The CDR3 is 14 residues long. Trimming removed 3 bases at V and 1 base at J, with 9 bases between. Germline-derived CDR1 and CDR2 are SEHNR and FQNEAQ (reference sequence). The CDR3 region is CASSLGVENTEAFF. Written as DNA, the CDR3 is TGTGCCAGCAGCTTGGGTGTAGAGAACACTGAAGCTTTCTTT.

The rearrangement links TRBV7-9 to TRBJ1-2; no reliable D call. V lost 5 bases and J 4 bases, leaving 14 bases between the germline ends. The CDR3 is 14 amino acids. Germline CDR1 is SEHNR and CDR2 is FQNEAQ (reference sequence). The DNA of the CDR3 is TGTGCCAGCAGCAAGACACTCACCGCCTATGGCTACACCTTC. Translating gives CASSKTLTAYGYTF.

This clonotype was seen only a few times. The chain recombines TRBV6-2 or TRBV6-3 with TRBJ2-2, with D hard to call. Germline V CDR1 and CDR2: MNHEY, SVGEGT. There are 11 residues in the CDR3. V lost 6 bases, J lost 12 bases, and 11 bases lay in between. As DNA, the CDR3 is TGTGCCAGCAGCCCCTTCTTGCAGCTGTTTTTT. Encoded protein: CASSPFLQLFF.

CDR3: CASRSRGRGEKTQYF. The CDR3 DNA sequence: TGTGCCAGCAGATCTAGAGGGAGGGGGGAGAAGACCCAGTACTTC. V usage is TRBV3-1 and J usage is TRBJ2-5, with a weak D call TRBD2 (7 bases). V shed 6 bases and J shed 6 bases, with 20 bases lying between them. The CDR3 has 15 amino acids. The V gene's germline CDR1 is LGHDT and CDR2 YNNKEL (reference sequence).

This clonotype was observed at least ten times. The chain recombines TRBV7-2 with TRBJ1-1; D is possibly TRBD1 (5 bases). There are 14 residues in the CDR3. V lost 5 bases and J 3 bases, leaving 13 bases between the germline ends. Germline values: CDR1 SGHTA, CDR2 FQGNSA. The CDR3 sequence is CASSPSGWDTEAFF. The CDR3 DNA reads TGTGCCAGCAGCCCGTCAGGGTGGGACACTGAAGCTTTCTTT.

In this sample, this clonotype turned up a few times. The J gene is TRBJ2-2, the V gene TRBV14; D not resolved. From germline, CDR1 is SGHDN and CDR2 FVKESK. The CDR3 consists of 15 residues. Trimming stripped 6 bases from V and 4 bases from J, with 15 bases between. The CDR3 spells CASSPFSSPTGELFF. The CDR3 DNA follows: TGTGCCAGCAGTCCGTTTTCCAGTCCCACCGGGGAGCTGTTTTTT.

This chain connects TRBV29-1 to TRBJ1-1; D is perhaps TRBD1 (6 bases). This CDR3 has 12 amino acids. The ends were cut back, 7 bases at V and 5 bases at J, with 14 bases in the middle. Germline assignment: CDR1 SQVTM and CDR2 ANQGSEA. Written as DNA, the CDR3 is TGCAGCGGGGAGGGGGGACCGACTGAAGCTTTCTTT. This gives the protein CSGEGGPTEAFF.

The chain has TRBV2 and TRBJ2-5; 12 bases are a match to TRBD2. CDR3 length: 17 residues. V gave up 0 bases and J gave up 4 bases; unmatched junction bases: 6. From germline, CDR1 is SNHLY and CDR2 FYNNEI. The CDR3 here is CASSEAPGLAGLETQYF. As DNA, the CDR3 is TGTGCCAGCAGTGAAGCACCCGGACTAGCGGGGCTAGAGACCCAGTACTTC.

This clonotype was recorded a few times. This chain links TRBV20-1 with TRBJ1-1, with D uncertain. Per germline, CDR1 DFQATT and CDR2 SNEGSKA (reference sequence). V was clipped by 6 bases and J by 0 bases, with 8 bases between them. This CDR3 has 12 residues. The CDR3 DNA reads as TGCAGTGCACGCAACTTGAACACTGAAGCTTTCTTT. It translates to CSARNLNTEAFF.

V and J are TRBV4-3 and TRBJ1-2, with TRBD1 matching 8 bases. After removal of 4 bases from V and 5 bases from J, the junction contained 6 bases not matched to a gene. In germline, CDR1 is LGHNA, CDR2 YSLEER. The CDR3 extends over 14 amino acids. This CDR3 reads CASSRGTGDYGYTF. The CDR3 DNA reads TGCGCCAGCAGCCGAGGGACAGGCGATTATGGCTACACCTTC.

This clonotype was seen repeatedly, ten times or more. The V and J genes are TRBV4-2 and TRBJ2-1; 7 nucleotides line up with TRBD2. Trimming at V came to 0 bases and at J to 6 bases, leaving 8 bases not matched to a gene. This CDR3 contains 16 residues. Germline CDR1 is LGHNA and CDR2 is YNFKEQ. CDR3 DNA sequence: TGTGCCAGCAGCCAAGATGCAGACGGGGGGTTCAATGAGCAGTTCTTC. Translation: CASSQDADGGFNEQFF.

V is TRBV3-1 and J is TRBJ2-3, with a weak D call TRBD2 (6 bases). The V end was cut by 5 bases, the J end by 2 bases, with 8 bases between. The germline gives CDR1 LGHDT, CDR2 YNNKEL (reference sequence). CDR3 size: 13 residues. This CDR3 is CASSAGYTDTQYF. CDR3 sequence (DNA): TGTGCCAGCAGCGCGGGGTACACAGATACGCAGTATTTT.

The chain carries TRBV6-2 or TRBV6-3 and TRBJ2-3, with 7 bases aligning to TRBD2. CDR3 length equals 14 residues. Trimming cost V 6 bases and J 2 bases; bases outside gene matches: 5. Germline CDR1 MNHEY, CDR2 SVGEGT. The CDR3 region is CASSSSGNTDTQYF. The CDR3 region has the DNA TGTGCCAGCAGCTCAAGCGGGAACACAGATACGCAGTATTTT.

The chain employs TRBV10-3 and TRBJ1-1, with D unresolved. Germline loops: CDR1 ENHRY, CDR2 SYGVKD. Trimming removed 6 bases at V and 5 bases at J, with 7 bases between. This CDR3 spans 11 amino acids. The CDR3 DNA sequence: TGTGCCATCAGGGTGGGGACTGAAGCTTTCTTT. The encoded protein is CAIRVGTEAFF.